This entry lists 8 T cell receptor beta chains sequenced from one sample in a study of control samples from healthy donors and cancer patients. Sequenced by immunoSEQ multiplex PCR; TCRdb stores in-frame clones only, minus some. The table shows approximately 100,000 clones, with around nine tenths occurring only once. Specimen: blood. The receptor set was obtained from a human donor in good health. The donor label of this sample is uncertain.

The rearrangement links TRBV7-9 to TRBJ1-1; D is unresolved. CDR1 SEHNR and CDR2 FQNEAQ come from the germline V gene (reference sequence). V was pared by 2 bases and J by 4 bases, with 11 bases between. CDR3 length: 14 residues. CDR3 residues: CASSLSLLGTEAFF. CDR3 coding DNA: TGTGCCAGCAGCTTATCCCTTTTGGGCACTGAAGCTTTCTTT.

The rearrangement uses TRBV25-1 and TRBJ2-7; D ambiguous. The V end lost 3 bases, the J end lost 3 bases, and 12 bases lay between the germline ends. The CDR3 is 14 residues long. In germline, CDR1 is MGHDK, CDR2 SYGVNS. The CDR3 region is CASSEAGRNYEQYF. In DNA form, the CDR3 reads TGTGCCAGCAGTGAGGCTGGCAGGAACTACGAGCAGTACTTC.

The chain has TRBV12-3 or TRBV12-4 and TRBJ2-7; D unclear. Deletions cut 5 bases from V and 3 bases from J, with 11 bases between. The CDR3 runs 13 residues. The CDR3 loop is CASSPSEDYEQYF. In nucleotides, the CDR3 is TGTGCCAGCAGTCCAAGTGAAGACTACGAGCAGTACTTC.

The DNA of the CDR3 is TGTGCCAGCAGCCCCCTGACAGGGGGCAATGGCTACACCTTC. It yields the protein CASSPLTGGNGYTF. The rearrangement links TRBV7-3 to TRBJ1-2; 10 bases are shared with TRBD1. CDR3 length equals 14 residues. Looked up from germline, CDR1 is SGHTA and CDR2 is FQGTGA. The V and J ends lost 5 bases and 6 bases, in that order; junction bases with no gene match: 6. Full variable domain (missing parts from reference TRBV7-3 and TRBJ1-2): GAGVSQTPSNKVTEKGKYVELRCDPISGHTALYWYRQSLGQGPEFLIYFQGTGAADDSGLPNDRFFAVRPEGSVSTLKIQRTERGDSAVYLCASSPLTGGNGYTFGSGTRLTVV.

The chain recombines TRBV2 with TRBJ1-6; 7 bases are a match to TRBD1. The CDR3 loop spans 12 amino acids. The ends lost 5 bases at V and 12 bases at J; junction bases unmatched: 4. Germline V lookup: CDR1 SNHLY, CDR2 FYNNEI. This chain's CDR3 is CASSHRGGPLHF. CDR3 bases: TGTGCCAGCAGTCACAGGGGAGGACCCCTCCACTTT.

The chain has TRBV11-2 and TRBJ2-7, with D maybe TRBD2 (7 bases). The V end lost 5 bases, the J end lost 0 bases, and 14 bases lay between the germline ends. There are 15 residues in the CDR3. CDR1 is SGHAT, CDR2 FQNNGV, per germline. The CDR3 DNA is TGTGCCAGCAGCCTTCTCCGGGGGGCCTCCTACGAGCAGTACTTC. Its translation: CASSLLRGASYEQYF.

J is TRBJ1-5 and V is TRBV12-3 or TRBV12-4; weak D call: TRBD1 (5 bases). This CDR3 contains 13 residues. Trimming removed 2 bases at V and 6 bases at J, with 8 bases between. CDR3 sequence reads: CASSLKGVQPQHF. As DNA, the CDR3 is TGTGCCAGCAGTTTAAAAGGGGTTCAGCCCCAGCATTTT.

The chain couples TRBV7-2 to TRBJ1-3; D remains ambiguous. The germline gives CDR1 SGHTA, CDR2 FQGNSA. V lost 7 bases and J 0 bases, leaving 16 bases between the germline ends. There are 16 residues in the CDR3. In nucleotides, the CDR3 is TGTGCCAGCACCTTTTGGAGGATCGGCTCTGGAAACACCATATATTTT. Protein product: CASTFWRIGSGNTIYF.